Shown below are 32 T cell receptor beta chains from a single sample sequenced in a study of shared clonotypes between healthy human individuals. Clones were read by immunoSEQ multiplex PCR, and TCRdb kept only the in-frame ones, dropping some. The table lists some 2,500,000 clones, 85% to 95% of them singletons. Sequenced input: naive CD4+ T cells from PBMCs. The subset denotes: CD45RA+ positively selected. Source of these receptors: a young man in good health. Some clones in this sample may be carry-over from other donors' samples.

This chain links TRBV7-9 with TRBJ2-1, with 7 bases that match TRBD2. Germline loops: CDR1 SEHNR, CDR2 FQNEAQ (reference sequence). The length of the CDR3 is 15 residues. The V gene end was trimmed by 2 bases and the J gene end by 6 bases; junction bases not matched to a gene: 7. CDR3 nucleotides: TGTGCCAGCAGCTTACATGGCGGGAGATTCAATGAGCAGTTCTTC. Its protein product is CASSLHGGRFNEQFF.

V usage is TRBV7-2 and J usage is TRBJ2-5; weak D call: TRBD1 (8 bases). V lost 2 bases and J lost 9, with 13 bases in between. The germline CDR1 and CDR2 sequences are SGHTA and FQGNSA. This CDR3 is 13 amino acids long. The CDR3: CASSLTGGVAQYF. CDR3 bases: TGTGCCAGCAGCTTAACAGGGGGGGTGGCCCAGTACTTC.

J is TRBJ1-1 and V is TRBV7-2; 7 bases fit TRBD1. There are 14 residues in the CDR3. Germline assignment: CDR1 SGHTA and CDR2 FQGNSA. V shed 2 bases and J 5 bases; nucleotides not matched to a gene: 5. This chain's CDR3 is CASSLTRGGTEAFF. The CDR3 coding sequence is TGTGCCAGCAGCTTAACCAGGGGGGGGACTGAAGCTTTCTTT.

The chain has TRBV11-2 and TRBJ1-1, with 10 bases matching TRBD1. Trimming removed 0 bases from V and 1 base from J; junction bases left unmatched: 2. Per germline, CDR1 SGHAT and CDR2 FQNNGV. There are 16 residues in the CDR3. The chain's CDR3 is CASSLDRDRGNTEAFF. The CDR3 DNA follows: TGTGCCAGCAGCTTAGATCGGGACAGGGGGAACACTGAAGCTTTCTTT.

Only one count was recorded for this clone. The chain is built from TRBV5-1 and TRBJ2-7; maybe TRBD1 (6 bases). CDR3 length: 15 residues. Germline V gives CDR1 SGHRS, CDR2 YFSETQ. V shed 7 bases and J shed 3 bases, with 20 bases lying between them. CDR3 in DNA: TGCGCCAGCGGACCCAGGCAGGGGACCTTCTACGAGCAGTACTTC. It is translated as CASGPRQGTFYEQYF.

In nucleotides, the CDR3 is TGTGCCAGCAGCGTAGATGTACAGGGCACCGGGGAGCTGTTTTTT. Protein sequence: CASSVDVQGTGELFF. This chain links TRBV9 with TRBJ2-2, with a possible D match to TRBD1 (6 bases). Germline V gives CDR1 SGDLS, CDR2 YYNGEE. Trimming cost V 0 bases and J 4 bases, with 10 bases left between them. The CDR3 runs 15 residues.

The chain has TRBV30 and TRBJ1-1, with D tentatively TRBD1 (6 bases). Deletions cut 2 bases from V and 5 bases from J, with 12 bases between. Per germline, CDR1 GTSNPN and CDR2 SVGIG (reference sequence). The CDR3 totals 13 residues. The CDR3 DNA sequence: TGTGCCTGGAGTTCAGGGGTGGGGACTGAAGCTTTCTTT. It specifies CAWSSGVGTEAFF.

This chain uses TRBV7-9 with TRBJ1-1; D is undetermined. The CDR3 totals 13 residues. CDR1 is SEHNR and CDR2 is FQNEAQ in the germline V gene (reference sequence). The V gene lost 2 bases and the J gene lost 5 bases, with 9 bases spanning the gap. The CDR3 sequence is CASSLILGTEAFF. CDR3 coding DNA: TGTGCCAGCAGCTTAATTTTGGGGACTGAAGCTTTCTTT.

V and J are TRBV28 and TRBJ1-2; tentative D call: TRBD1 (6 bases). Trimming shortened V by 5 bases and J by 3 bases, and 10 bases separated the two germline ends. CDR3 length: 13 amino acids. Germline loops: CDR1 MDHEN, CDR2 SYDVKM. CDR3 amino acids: CASSPNRDYGYTF. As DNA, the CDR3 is TGTGCCAGCAGTCCGAACAGGGACTATGGCTACACCTTC.

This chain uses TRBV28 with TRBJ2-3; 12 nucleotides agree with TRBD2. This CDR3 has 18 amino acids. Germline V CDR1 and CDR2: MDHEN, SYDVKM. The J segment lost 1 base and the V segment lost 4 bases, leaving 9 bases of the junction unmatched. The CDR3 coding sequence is TGTGCCAGCAGTTCTTCTAGCGGGAGGGCCTATGGCACAGATACGCAGTATTTT. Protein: CASSSSSGRAYGTDTQYF.

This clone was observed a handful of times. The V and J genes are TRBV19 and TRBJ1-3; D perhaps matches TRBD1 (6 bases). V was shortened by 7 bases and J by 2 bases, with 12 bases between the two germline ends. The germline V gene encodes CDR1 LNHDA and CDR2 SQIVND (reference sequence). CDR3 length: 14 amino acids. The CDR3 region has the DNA TGTGCCAGTAATGTAGGGGGACCTGGAAACACCATATATTTT. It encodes CASNVGGPGNTIYF. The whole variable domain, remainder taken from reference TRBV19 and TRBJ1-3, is DGGITQSPKYLFRKEGQNVTLSCEQNLNHDAMYWYRQDPGQGLRLIYYSQIVNDFQKGDIAEGYSVSREKKESFPLTVTSAQKNPTAFYLCASNVGGPGNTIYFGEGSWLTVV.

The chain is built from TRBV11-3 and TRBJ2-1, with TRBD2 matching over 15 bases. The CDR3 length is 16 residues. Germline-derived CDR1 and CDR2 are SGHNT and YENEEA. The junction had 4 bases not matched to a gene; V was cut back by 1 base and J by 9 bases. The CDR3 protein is CASSLGTSGRAGEQFF. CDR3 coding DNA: TGTGCCAGCAGCTTAGGGACTAGCGGGAGGGCGGGTGAGCAGTTCTTC. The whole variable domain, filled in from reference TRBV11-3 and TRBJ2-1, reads EAGVVQSPRYKIIEKKQPVAFWCNPISGHNTLYWYLQNLGQGPELLIRYENEEAVDDSQLPKDRFSAERLKGVDSTLKIQPAELGDSAVYLCASSLGTSGRAGEQFFGPGTRLTVL.

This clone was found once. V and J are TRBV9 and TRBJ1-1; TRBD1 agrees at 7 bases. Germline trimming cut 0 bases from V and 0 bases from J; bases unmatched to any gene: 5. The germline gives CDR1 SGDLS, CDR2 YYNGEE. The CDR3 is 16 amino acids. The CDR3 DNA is TGTGCCAGCAGCGTAGCCCCGGGACAGATGAACACTGAAGCTTTCTTT. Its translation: CASSVAPGQMNTEAFF.

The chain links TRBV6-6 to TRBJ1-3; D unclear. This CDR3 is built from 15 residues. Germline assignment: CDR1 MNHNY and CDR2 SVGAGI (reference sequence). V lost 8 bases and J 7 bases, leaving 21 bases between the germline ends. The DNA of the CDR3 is TGTGCCAGCCCCTGGGAGGGTGAGGGAGCTAACACCATATATTTT. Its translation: CASPWEGEGANTIYF.

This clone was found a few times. CDR3 amino acids: CASGEINRQYF. The DNA for the CDR3 is TGTGCCAGCGGGGAAATTAACCGGCAGTACTTC. This rearrangement joins TRBV6-6 to TRBJ2-7; D unresolved. Trimming removed 8 bases at V and 9 bases at J, with 14 bases between. Germline V CDR1 and CDR2: MNHNY, SVGAGI (reference sequence). The CDR3 totals 11 residues.

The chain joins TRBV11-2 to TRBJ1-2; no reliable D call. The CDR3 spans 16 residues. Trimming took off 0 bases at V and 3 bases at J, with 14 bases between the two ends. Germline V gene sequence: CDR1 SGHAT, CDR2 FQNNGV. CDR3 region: CASSLDSWAEYYGYTF. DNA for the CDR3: TGTGCCAGCAGCTTAGATTCTTGGGCCGAATACTATGGCTACACCTTC.

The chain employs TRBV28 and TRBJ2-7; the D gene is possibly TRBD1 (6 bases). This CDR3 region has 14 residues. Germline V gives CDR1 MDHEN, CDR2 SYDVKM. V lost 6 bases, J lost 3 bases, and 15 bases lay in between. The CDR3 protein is CASRTPGQSYEQYF. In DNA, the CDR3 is TGTGCCAGCAGGACTCCCGGACAGAGCTACGAGCAGTACTTC.

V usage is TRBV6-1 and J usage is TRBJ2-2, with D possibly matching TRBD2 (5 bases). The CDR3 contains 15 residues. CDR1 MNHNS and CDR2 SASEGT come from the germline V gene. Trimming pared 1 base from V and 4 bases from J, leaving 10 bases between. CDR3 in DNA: TGTGCCAGCAGTGAAGGCGGGTTTAGCACCGGGGAGCTGTTTTTT. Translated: CASSEGGFSTGELFF.

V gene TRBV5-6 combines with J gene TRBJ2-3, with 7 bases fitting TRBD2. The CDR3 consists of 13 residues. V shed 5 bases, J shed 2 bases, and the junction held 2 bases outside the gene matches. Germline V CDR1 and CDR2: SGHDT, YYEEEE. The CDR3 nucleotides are TGTGCCAGCAGTCGGGACTACACAGATACGCAGTATTTT. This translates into CASSRDYTDTQYF. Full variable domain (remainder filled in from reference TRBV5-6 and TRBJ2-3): DAGVTQSPTHLIKTRGQQVTLRCSPKSGHDTVSWYQQALGQGPQFIFQYYEEEERQRGNFPDRFSGHQFPNYSSELNVNALLLGDSALYLCASSRDYTDTQYFGPGTRLTVL.

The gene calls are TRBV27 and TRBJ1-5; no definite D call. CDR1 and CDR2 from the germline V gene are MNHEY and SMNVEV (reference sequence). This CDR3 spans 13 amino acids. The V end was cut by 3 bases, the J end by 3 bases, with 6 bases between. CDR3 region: CASSFVINQPQHF. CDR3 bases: TGTGCCAGCAGTTTTGTCATCAATCAGCCCCAGCATTTT.

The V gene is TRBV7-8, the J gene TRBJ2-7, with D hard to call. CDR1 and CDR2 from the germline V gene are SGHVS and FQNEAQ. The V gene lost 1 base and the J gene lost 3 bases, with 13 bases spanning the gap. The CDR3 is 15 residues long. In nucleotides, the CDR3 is TGTGCCAGCAGCTTAGTTGCCAGGAGCATCTACGAGCAGTACTTC. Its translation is CASSLVARSIYEQYF. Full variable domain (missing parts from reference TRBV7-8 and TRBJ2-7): GAGVSQSPRYKVAKRGQDVALRCDPISGHVSLFWYQQALGQGPEFLTYFQNEAQLDKSGLPSDRFFAERPEGSVSTLKIQRTQQEDSAVYLCASSLVARSIYEQYFGPGTRLTVT.

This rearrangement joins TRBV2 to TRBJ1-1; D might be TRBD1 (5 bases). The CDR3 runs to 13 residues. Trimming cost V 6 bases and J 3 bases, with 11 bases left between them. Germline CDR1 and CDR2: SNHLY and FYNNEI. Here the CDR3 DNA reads TGTGCCAGCAGGACAGACCCATACACTGAAGCTTTCTTT. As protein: CASRTDPYTEAFF.

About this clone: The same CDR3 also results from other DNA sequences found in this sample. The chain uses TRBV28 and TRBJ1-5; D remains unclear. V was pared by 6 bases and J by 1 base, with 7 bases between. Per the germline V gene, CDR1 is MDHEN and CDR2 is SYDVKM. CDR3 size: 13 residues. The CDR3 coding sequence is TGTGCCAGCAGCGGGTTGAGCAATCAGCCCCAGCATTTT. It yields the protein CASSGLSNQPQHF.

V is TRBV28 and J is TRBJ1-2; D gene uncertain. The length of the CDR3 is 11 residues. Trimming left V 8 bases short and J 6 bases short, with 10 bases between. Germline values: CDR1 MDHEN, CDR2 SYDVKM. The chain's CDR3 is CASFKGDGYTF. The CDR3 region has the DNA TGTGCCAGCTTTAAAGGTGATGGCTACACCTTC.

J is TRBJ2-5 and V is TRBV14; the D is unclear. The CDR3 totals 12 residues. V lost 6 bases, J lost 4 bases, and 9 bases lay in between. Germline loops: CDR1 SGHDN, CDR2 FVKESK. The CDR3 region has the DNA TGTGCCAGCAGTTACGGGCGAGAGACCCAGTACTTC. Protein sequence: CASSYGRETQYF.

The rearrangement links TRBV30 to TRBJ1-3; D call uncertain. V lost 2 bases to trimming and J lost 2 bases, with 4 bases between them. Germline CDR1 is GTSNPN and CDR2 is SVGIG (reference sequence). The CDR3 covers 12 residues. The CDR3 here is CAWSQAGNTIYF. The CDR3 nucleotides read TGTGCCTGGAGTCAAGCTGGAAACACCATATATTTT.

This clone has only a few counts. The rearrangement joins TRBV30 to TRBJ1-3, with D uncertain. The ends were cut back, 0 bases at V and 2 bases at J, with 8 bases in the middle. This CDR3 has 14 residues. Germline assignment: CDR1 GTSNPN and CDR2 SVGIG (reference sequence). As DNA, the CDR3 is TGTGCCTGGAGTGTCGGAGACGCTGGAAACACCATATATTTT. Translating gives CAWSVGDAGNTIYF. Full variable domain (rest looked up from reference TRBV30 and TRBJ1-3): SQTIHQWPATLVQPVGSPLSLECTVEGTSNPNLYWYRQAAGRGLQLLFYSVGIGQISSEVPQNLSASRPQDRQFILSSKKLLLSDSGFYLCAWSVGDAGNTIYFGEGSWLTVV.

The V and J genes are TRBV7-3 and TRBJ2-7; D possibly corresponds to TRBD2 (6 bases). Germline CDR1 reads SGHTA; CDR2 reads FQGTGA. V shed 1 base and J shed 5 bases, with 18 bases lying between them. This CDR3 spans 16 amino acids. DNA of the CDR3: TGTGCCAGCAGCTTAAGGGGAGGTGCCCCTAAGAACGAGCAGTACTTC. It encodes CASSLRGGAPKNEQYF.

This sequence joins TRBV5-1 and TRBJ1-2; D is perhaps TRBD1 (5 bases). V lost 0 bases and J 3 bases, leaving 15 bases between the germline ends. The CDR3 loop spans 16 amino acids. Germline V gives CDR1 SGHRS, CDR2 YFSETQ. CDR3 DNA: TGCGCCAGCAGCTTGGGGTTGCGAGGGGCCTACTATGGCTACACCTTC. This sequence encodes CASSLGLRGAYYGYTF.

The CDR3 nucleotides are TGTGCCAGCAGCGTAGCGGGGACTAAAGAGACCCAGTACTTC. Residues: CASSVAGTKETQYF. The rearrangement uses TRBV9 and TRBJ2-5; TRBD2 agrees at 7 bases. CDR1 and CDR2 from the germline V gene are SGDLS and YYNGEE. This CDR3 contains 14 residues. After removal of 0 bases from V and 3 bases from J, the junction contained 2 bases not matched to a gene. Filled out from reference TRBV9 and TRBJ2-5, the complete variable domain reads DSGVTQTPKHLITATGQRVTLRCSPRSGDLSVYWYQQSLDQGLQFLIQYYNGEERAKGNILERFSAQQFPDLHSELNLSSLELGDSALYFCASSVAGTKETQYFGPGTRLLVL.

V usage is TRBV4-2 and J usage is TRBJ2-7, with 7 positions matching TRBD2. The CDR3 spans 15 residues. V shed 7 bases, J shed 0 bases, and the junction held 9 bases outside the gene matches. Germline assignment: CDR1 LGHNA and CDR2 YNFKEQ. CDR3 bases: TGTGCCAGCACCCGAGGCGGGGGATCCTCCTACGAGCAGTACTTC. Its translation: CASTRGGGSSYEQYF.

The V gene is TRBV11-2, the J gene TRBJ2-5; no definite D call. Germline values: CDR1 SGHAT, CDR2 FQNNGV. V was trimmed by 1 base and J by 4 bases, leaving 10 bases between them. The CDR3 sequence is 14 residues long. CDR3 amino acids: CASSLVTPGETQYF. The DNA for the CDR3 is TGTGCCAGCAGCTTAGTGACTCCTGGAGAGACCCAGTACTTC.